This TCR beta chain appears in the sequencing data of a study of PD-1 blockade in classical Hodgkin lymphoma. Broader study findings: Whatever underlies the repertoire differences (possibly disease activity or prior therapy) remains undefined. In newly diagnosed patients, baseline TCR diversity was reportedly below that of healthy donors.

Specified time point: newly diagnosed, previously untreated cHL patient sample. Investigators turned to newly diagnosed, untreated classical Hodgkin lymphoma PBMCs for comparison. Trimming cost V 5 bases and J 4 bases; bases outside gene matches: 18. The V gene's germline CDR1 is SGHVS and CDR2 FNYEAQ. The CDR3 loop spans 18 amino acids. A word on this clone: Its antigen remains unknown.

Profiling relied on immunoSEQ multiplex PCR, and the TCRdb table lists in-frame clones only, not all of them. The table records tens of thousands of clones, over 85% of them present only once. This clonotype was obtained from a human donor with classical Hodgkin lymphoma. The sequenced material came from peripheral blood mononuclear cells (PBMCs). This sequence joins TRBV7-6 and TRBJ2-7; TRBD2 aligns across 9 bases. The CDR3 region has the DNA TGTGCCAGCAGCATAAGCCATGTCGCTAGCGGGGCGTATTACGAGCAGTACTTC. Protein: CASSISHVASGAYYEQYF.